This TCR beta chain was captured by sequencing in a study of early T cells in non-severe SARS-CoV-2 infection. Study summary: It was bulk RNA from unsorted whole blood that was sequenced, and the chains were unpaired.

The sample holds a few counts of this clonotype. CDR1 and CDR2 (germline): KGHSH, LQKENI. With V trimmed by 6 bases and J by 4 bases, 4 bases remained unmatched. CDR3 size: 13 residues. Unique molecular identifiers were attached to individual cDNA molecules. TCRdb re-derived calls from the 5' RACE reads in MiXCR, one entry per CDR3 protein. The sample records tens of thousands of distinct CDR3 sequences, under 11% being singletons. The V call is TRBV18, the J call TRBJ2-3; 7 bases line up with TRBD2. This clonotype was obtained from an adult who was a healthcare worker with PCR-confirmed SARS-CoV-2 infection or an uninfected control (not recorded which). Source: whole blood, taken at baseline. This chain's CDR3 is CASSPAGADTQYF. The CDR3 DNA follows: TGTGCCAGCTCTCCGGCGGGGGCAGATACGCAGTATTTT.